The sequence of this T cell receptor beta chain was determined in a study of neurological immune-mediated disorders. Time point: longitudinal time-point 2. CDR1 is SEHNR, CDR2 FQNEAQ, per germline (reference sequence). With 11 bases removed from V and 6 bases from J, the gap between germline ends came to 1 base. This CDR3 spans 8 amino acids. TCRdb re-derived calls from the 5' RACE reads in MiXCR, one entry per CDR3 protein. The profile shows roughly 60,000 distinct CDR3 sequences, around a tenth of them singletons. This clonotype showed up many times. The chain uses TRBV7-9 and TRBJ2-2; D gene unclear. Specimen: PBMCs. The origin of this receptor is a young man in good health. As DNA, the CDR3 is TGTGCCTCCGGGGAGCTGTTTTTT. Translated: CASGELFF.